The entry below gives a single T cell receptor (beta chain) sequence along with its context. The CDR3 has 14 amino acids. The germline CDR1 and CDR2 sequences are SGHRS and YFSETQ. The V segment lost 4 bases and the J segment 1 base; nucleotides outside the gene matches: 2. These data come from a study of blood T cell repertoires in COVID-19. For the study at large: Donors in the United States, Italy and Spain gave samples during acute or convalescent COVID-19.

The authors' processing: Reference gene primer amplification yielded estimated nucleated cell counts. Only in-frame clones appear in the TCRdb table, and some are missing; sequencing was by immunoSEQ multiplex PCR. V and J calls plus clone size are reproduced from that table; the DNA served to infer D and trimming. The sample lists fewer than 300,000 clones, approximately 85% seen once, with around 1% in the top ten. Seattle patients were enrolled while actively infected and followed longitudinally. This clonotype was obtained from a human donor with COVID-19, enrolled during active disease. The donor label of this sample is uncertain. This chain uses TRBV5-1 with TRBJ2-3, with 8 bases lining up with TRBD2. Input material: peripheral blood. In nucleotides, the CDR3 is TGCGCCAGCAGCCCGGGAGGGGGCACAGATACGCAGTATTTT. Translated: CASSPGGGTDTQYF. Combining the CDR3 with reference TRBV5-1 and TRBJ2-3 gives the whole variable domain KAGVTQTPRYLIKTRGQQVTLSCSPISGHRSVSWYQQTPGQGLQFLFEYFSETQRNKGNFPGRFSGRQFSNSRSEMNVSTLELGDSALYLCASSPGGGTDTQYFGPGTRLTVL.